This T cell receptor (beta chain) was captured by sequencing in a study of OX40 agonist ivuxolimab in advanced cancers. Broadly, across the study: Ivuxolimab was a fully human IgG2 agonistic monoclonal antibody targeting the costimulatory receptor OX40 (CD134). Intravenous ivuxolimab was administered to patients every 2 weeks at six dose levels: 0.01, 0.1, 0.3, 1.5, 3 and 10 mg/kg. Among the 52 dose-escalation patients, around 20 had hepatocellular carcinoma, 15 or so melanoma, 9 renal cell carcinoma and 9 head and neck cancer. The dose-escalation cohort was about 86% male with a mean age of approximately 60 years, ranging from roughly 23 to 79. Patients were allowed to have had prior anti-PD-1, anti-PD-L1 or anti-CTLA-4 therapy, and less than 45% of the dose-escalation patients had previously received checkpoint inhibitors. Partial responses occurred in three dose-escalation patients: two with cutaneous melanoma and one with hepatocellular carcinoma. Peripheral TCRbeta sequencing was intended to test whether TCR sequence diversity was altered and clonal T-cell expansion was caused by ivuxolimab. The paper describes the monotherapy dose-escalation part (N = 52 patients) of the phase I trial of ivuxolimab.

For this clone: It has no known antigen specificity. No much larger clone exists at a distance of one base, and base qualities are not known.

Patients with a history of autoimmune disease or receiving systemic immunosuppression were excluded from the trial. In every dose cohort, peripheral blood was drawn for TCR sequencing at baseline, cycle 4 day 1, and cycle 7 day 1. The samples were drawn from a first-in-human, open-label, multicenter phase I dose-escalation trial of ivuxolimab. Adults with locally advanced or metastatic melanoma, renal cell carcinoma, hepatocellular carcinoma or head and neck squamous cell carcinoma were enrolled in the trial. Before TCR sequencing, CD4+ and CD8+ T cells were separately sorted from peripheral blood. According to the germline V gene (reference sequence), CDR1 reads GTSNPN and CDR2 reads SVGIG. V gives up 1 base and J gives up 1 base, and the segment between their germline ends measures 5 bases. The CDR3 has 12 amino acids, counting the end cysteine and phenylalanine. The sequence is cut down to CDR3 DNA, 36 bases in frame from base 1.

For sequencing of the TCRbeta CDR3 region, genomic DNA was extracted from the sorted cells. TCRbeta CDR3 regions were sequenced using the immunoSEQ Assay. The clones in this table, taken by TCRdb from immuneACCESS, are in-frame only. Not every clone is retained; where verified, under half of the shortfall comes from an unresolved V gene, and the cause of the rest is unknown. In all, the sample holds about 86,000 clones, and about 89% of those were seen once. The top ten clones comprise 8% to 9.5% of the sample. What the work shows at the level of the full study, not this receptor alone: Which antigens the clonally expanded peripheral T cells were specific for was not determined. At doses from 0.1 to 3.0 mg/kg, clonal expansion was seen in both CD4+ and CD8+ blood T cells between baseline and week 6. Low levels of normalized T-cell clonal expansion were also seen in some patients who did not respond. After ivuxolimab, expanded clones were on average more numerous among CD8+ T cells than among CD4+ T cells. In the 0.1-3.0 mg/kg groups, partial responders were among the patients with the lowest normalized peripheral clonal expansion, particularly in CD8+ T cells.

The source material was CD4+ or CD8+ T cells sorted from blood, sampled in a trial of the OX40 agonist ivuxolimab. The sequence was obtained from an adult with an advanced solid tumor such as melanoma, head and neck, liver or kidney cancer. The chain was built from TRBV30 and TRBJ2-7, with the identity of the D gene unclear. The CDR3 corresponds to CAWSGPSYEQYF. The DNA sequence follows: TGTGCCTGGAGTGGACCATCCTACGAGCAGTACTTC.